This T cell receptor beta chain was observed in a study of T cell responses to AZD1222 COVID-19 vaccine. Produced via immunoSEQ multiplex PCR; TCRdb's table is partial and in-frame only. The table has 100,000 to 120,000 clones, about nine tenths seen once. The CDR3 length is 14 residues. Germline V gene sequence: CDR1 SGHAT, CDR2 FQNNGV. The V segment lost 4 bases and the J segment 5 bases; nucleotides outside the gene matches: 4. This clone was seen only a few times. The specimen was peripheral blood, collected 28 days after the second AZD1222 dose. The origin of this receptor is an adult who received the AZD1222 COVID-19 vaccine. V usage is TRBV11-2 and J usage is TRBJ2-2; 7 bases map to TRBD1. CDR3 nucleotides: TGTGCCAGCAGCTGGGACAGTTGGACCGGGGAGCTGTTTTTT. This sequence encodes CASSWDSWTGELFF.